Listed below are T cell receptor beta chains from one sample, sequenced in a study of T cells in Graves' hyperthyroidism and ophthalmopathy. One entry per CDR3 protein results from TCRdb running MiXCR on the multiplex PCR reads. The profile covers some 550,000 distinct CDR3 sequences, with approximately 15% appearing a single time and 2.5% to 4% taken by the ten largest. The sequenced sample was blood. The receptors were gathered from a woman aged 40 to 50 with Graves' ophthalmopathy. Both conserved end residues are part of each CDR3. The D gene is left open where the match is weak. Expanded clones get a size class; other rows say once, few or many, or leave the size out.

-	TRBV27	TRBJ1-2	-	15	CASRFTFGTNYGYTF	TGTGCCAGCAGATTTACGTTCGGGACTAACTATGGCTACACCTTC
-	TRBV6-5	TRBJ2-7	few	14	CASSYQGPPYEQYF	TGTGCCAGCAGTTACCAGGGCCCCCCCTACGAGCAGTACTTC
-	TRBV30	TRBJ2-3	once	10	CAVQTDTQYF	TGTGCCGTACAAACAGATACGCAGTATTTT
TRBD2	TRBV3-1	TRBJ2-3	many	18	CASSQDWGLAGGTDTQYF	TGTGCCAGCAGCCAAGATTGGGGGCTAGCGGGAGGCACAGATACGCAGTATTTT
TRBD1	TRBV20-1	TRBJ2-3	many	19	CSARGGTGKIGWGTDTQYF	TGCAGTGCTAGGGGGGGGACAGGGAAGATTGGTTGGGGCACAGATACGCAGTATTTT
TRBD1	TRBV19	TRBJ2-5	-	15	CASRRKAGGQETQYF	TGTGCCAGTAGGCGTAAGGCAGGGGGCCAAGAGACCCAGTACTTC
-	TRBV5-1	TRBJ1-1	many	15	CASSLWPGARGEAFF	TGCGCCAGCAGCCTTTGGCCAGGGGCGAGGGGTGAAGCTTTCTTT
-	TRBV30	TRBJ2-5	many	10	CAWRRETQYF	TGTGCCTGGCGTCGGGAGACCCAGTACTTC
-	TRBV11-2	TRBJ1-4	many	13	CASSLGFNEKLFF	TGTGCCAGCAGCTTGGGATTCAATGAAAAACTGTTTTTT
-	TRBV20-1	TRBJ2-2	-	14	CSARATEFTGELFF	TGCAGTGCTAGAGCCACAGAGTTTACCGGGGAGCTGTTTTTT
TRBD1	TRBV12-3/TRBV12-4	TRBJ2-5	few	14	CASSMAGGEETQYF	TGTGCCAGCAGCATGGCAGGGGGCGAGGAGACCCAGTACTTC
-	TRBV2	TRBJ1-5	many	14	CASSQDTSNQPQHF	TGTGCCAGCAGCCAGGACACTAGCAATCAGCCCCAGCATTTT
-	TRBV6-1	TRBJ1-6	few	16	CASSEAEGLGNSPLHF	TGTGCCAGCAGTGAAGCGGAAGGGTTGGGCAATTCACCCCTCCACTTT
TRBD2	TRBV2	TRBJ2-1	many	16	CASSELGLGLHDEQFF	TGTGCCAGCAGTGAATTAGGACTAGGACTACACGATGAGCAGTTCTTC
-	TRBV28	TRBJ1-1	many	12	CASLQQGAQAFF	TGTGCCAGTCTACAACAGGGTGCCCAAGCTTTCTTT
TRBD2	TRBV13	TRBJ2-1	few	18	CASSYERIAGAHNPEQFF	TGTGCCAGCAGCTACGAAAGAATAGCGGGGGCCCACAATCCTGAGCAGTTCTTC
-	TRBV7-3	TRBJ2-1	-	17	CASSSQGTGSLGNEQFF	TGTGCCAGCAGCTCCCAGGGCACAGGGTCCCTCGGCAATGAGCAGTTCTTC
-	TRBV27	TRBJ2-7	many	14	CASSFGGSSYEQYF	TGTGCCAGCAGTTTTGGCGGAAGCTCCTACGAGCAGTACTTC
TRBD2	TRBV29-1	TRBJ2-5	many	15	CSVLDQTLALETQYF	TGCAGCGTTCTGGACCAGACACTAGCGCTCGAGACCCAGTACTTC
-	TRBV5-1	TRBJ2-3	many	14	CASSLGQSTDTQYF	TGCGCCAGCAGCTTGGGACAGAGCACAGATACGCAGTATTTT
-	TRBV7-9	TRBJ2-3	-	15	CASSLETGWTDTQYF	TGTGCCAGCAGCTTAGAAACAGGTTGGACAGATACGCAGTATTTT
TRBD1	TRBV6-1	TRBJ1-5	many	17	CASSRRDSTDSNQPQHF	TGTGCCAGCAGTCGACGGGACAGCACAGATAGCAATCAGCCCCAGCATTTT
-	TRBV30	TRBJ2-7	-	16	CAWTEPPTGYFNEQYF	TGTGCCTGGACCGAACCCCCTACAGGATATTTTAACGAGCAGTACTTC
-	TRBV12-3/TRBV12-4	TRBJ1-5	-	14	CASSPRPSNQPQHF	TGTGCCAGCAGCCCCCGACCAAGCAATCAGCCCCAGCATTTT
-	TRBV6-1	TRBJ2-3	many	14	CASSEQGGTDTQYF	TGTGCCAGCAGTGAGCAGGGCGGCACAGATACGCAGTATTTT
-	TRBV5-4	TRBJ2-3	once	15	CASRPDLGRTDTQYF	TGTGCCAGCAGACCGGATCTGGGGCGGACAGATACGCAGTATTTT